This T cell receptor beta chain came from a study of cytomegalovirus exposure and HLA in healthy donors. Overall study findings and caveats: In vitro testing confirmed a few CMV-associated chains as specific for CMV antigens. Most TCR sequences were uncommon, yet certain public TCRs appeared in many donors.

The assay was immunoSEQ multiplex PCR, and TCRdb's table has in-frame clones only and misses some. The sample includes about 160,000 clones, around 92% of them seen just once. A note on this clone: Antigen unknown.

V lost 4 bases, J lost 1 base, and 11 bases lay in between. Looked up from germline, CDR1 is MNHEY and CDR2 is SMNVEV (reference sequence). This CDR3 has 15 amino acids. The chain has TRBV27 and TRBJ1-3, with D tentatively TRBD1 (6 bases). This TCR derives from a man between 18 and 35 years old in good health and CMV-seropositive. The sample was PBMCs. The DNA for the CDR3 is TGTGCCAGCAGTTATATAGGGGGATCTGGAAACACCATATATTTT. It codes for CASSYIGGSGNTIYF.